This T cell receptor beta chain was identified in a study of cytomegalovirus exposure and HLA in healthy donors. Study summary: One earlier analysis, a look at 150 million to 200 million T cells, found some 110 million unique TCR beta sequences.

The PCR used 60 Vbeta and 13 Jbeta primers. Profiling relied on immunoSEQ multiplex PCR, and the TCRdb table lists in-frame clones only, not all of them. The table lists roughly 200,000 clones, around 80% of them singletons, with 1.5% to 2% in the top ten. These donors, healthy bone marrow donors, were studied. Deletions cut 0 bases from V and 4 bases from J, with 10 bases between. Germline V gene lookup returns CDR1 SGDLS and CDR2 YYNGEE. CDR3 length: 14 amino acids. Sequences were obtained from PBMCs. This chain uses TRBV9 with TRBJ1-1; D gene uncertain. This clonotype originated in a man aged 45 to 65 in good health and CMV-seronegative. CDR3 sequence (DNA): TGTGCCAGCAGCGTAGGACAATCCAGCACTGAAGCTTTCTTT. This sequence encodes CASSVGQSSTEAFF. The full variable domain, completed using reference TRBV9 and TRBJ1-1, is DSGVTQTPKHLITATGQRVTLRCSPRSGDLSVYWYQQSLDQGLQFLIQYYNGEERAKGNILERFSAQQFPDLHSELNLSSLELGDSALYFCASSVGQSSTEAFFGQGTRLTVV.